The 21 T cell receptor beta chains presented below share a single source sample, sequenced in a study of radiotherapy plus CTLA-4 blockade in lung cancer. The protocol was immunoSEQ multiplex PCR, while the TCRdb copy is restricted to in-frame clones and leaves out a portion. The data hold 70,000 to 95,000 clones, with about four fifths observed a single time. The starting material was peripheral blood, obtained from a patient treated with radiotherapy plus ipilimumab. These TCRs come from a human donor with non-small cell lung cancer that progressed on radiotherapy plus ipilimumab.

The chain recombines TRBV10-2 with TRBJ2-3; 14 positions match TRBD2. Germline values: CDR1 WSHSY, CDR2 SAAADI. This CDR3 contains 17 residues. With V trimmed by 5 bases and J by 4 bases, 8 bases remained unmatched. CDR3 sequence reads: CASSPTGLAGVADTQYF. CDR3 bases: TGCGCCAGCAGTCCAACGGGACTAGCGGGAGTGGCAGATACGCAGTATTTT.

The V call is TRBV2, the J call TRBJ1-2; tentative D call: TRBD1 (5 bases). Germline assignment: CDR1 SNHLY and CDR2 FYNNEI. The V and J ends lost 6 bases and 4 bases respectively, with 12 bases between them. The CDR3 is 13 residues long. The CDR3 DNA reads TGTGCCAGCAGGAGGGGTCAGGCCTATGGCTACACCTTC. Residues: CASRRGQAYGYTF.

CDR3 amino acids: CASSPYQAVPYEQYF. DNA for the CDR3: TGTGCCAGCAGCCCCTACCAAGCGGTGCCCTACGAGCAGTACTTC. V and J are TRBV11-3 and TRBJ2-7; D may be TRBD2 (5 bases). Germline CDR1 SGHNT, CDR2 YENEEA. V lost 5 bases and J 2 bases, leaving 16 bases between the germline ends. The CDR3 extends over 15 amino acids.

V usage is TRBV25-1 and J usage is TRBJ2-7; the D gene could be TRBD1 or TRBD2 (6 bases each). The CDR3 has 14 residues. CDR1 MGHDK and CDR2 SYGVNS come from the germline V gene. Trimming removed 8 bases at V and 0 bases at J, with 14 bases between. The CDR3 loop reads CASSVGGSSYEQYF. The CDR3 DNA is TGTGCCAGCTCGGTCGGGGGCTCCTCCTACGAGCAGTACTTC.

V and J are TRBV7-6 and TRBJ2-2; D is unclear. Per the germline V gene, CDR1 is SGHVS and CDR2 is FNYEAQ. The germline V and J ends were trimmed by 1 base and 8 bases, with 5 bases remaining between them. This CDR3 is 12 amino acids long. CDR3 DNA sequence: TGTGCCAGCAGCTTAGTCGTGGGGGAGCTGTTTTTT. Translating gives CASSLVVGELFF.

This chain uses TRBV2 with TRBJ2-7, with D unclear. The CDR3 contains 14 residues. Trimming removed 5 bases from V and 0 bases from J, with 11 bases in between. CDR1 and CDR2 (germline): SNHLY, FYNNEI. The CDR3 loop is CASSSDVSSYEQYF. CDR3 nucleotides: TGTGCCAGCAGTAGCGACGTGAGCTCCTACGAGCAGTACTTC.

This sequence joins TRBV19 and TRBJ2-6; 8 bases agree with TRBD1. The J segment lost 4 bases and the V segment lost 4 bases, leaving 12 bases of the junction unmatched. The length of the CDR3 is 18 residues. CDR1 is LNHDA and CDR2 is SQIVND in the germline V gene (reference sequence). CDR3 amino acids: CASSNPLRTGTGANVLTF. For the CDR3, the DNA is TGTGCCAGTAGTAACCCCCTACGGACAGGGACCGGGGCCAACGTCCTGACTTTC.

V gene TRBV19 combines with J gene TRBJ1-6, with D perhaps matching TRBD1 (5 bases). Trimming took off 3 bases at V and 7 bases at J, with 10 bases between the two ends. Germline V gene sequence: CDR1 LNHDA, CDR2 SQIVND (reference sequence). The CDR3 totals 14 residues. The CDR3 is CASSMGRGNSPLHF. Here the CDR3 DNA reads TGTGCCAGTAGTATGGGACGAGGGAATTCACCCCTCCACTTT. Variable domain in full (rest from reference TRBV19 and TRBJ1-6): DGGITQSPKYLFRKEGQNVTLSCEQNLNHDAMYWYRQDPGQGLRLIYYSQIVNDFQKGDIAEGYSVSREKKESFPLTVTSAQKNPTAFYLCASSMGRGNSPLHFGNGTRLTVT.

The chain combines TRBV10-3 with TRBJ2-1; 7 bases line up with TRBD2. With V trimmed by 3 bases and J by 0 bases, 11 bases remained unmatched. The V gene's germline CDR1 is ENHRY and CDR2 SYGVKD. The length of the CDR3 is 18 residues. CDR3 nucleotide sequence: TGTGCCATCAGTGACCCCGTTGGGCGGGAGAGCTCCTACAATGAGCAGTTCTTC. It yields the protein CAISDPVGRESSYNEQFF.

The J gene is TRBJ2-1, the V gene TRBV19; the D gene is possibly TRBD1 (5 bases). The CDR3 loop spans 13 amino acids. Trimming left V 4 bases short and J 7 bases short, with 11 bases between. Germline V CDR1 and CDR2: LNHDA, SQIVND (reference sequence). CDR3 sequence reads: CASSTLKGNEQFF. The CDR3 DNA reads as TGTGCCAGTAGTACCCTCAAGGGGAATGAGCAGTTCTTC.

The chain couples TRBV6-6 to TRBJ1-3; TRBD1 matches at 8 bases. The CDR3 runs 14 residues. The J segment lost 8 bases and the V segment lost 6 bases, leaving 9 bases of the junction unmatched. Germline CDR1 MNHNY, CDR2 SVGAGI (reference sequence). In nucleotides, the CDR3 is TGTGCCAGCAGAAAGGACAGGGCTGAAGACACCATATATTTT. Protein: CASRKDRAEDTIYF.

The CDR3 here is CASSPTVYGYTF. CDR3 DNA: TGTGCCAGCAGCCCAACCGTGTATGGCTACACCTTC. The V gene is TRBV6-6, the J gene TRBJ1-2; no firm D call. The CDR3 runs to 12 residues. Deletions cut 6 bases from V and 5 bases from J, with 10 bases between. The germline V gene encodes CDR1 MNHNY and CDR2 SVGAGI (reference sequence).

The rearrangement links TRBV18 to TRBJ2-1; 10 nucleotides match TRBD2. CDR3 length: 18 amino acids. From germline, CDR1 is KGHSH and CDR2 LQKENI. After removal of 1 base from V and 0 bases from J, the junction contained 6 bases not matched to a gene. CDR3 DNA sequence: TGTGCCAGCTCACCACGGGCTAGCGGGAGTGGCTCCTACAATGAGCAGTTCTTC. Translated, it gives CASSPRASGSGSYNEQFF.

This CDR3 reads CASSDPSSYNEQFF. The CDR3 DNA follows: TGTGCCAGCAGCGACCCAAGCTCCTACAATGAGCAGTTCTTC. The rearrangement joins TRBV25-1 to TRBJ2-1; no clear D. Germline CDR1 reads MGHDK; CDR2 reads SYGVNS. V was clipped by 6 bases and J by 0 bases, with 9 bases between them. CDR3 length: 14 residues.

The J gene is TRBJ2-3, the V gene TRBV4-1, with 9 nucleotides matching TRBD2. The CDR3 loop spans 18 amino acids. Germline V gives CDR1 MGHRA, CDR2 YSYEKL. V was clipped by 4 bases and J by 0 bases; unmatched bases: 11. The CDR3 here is CASSRRASGTGSTDTQYF. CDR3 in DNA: TGCGCCAGCAGCCGAAGGGCTAGCGGGACGGGAAGCACAGATACGCAGTATTTT.

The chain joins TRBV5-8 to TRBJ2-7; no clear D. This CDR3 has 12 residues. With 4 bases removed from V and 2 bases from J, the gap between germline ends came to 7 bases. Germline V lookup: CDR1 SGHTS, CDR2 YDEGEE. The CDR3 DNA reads TGTGCCAGCAGCCCCTGGGCCTACGAGCAGTACTTC. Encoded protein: CASSPWAYEQYF.

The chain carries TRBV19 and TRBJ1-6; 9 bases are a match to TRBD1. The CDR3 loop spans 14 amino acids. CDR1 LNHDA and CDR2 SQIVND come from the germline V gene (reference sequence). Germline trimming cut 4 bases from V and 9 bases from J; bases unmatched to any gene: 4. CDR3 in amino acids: CASSTGTGSSPLHF. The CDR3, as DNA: TGTGCCAGTAGTACAGGGACAGGGAGTTCACCCCTCCACTTT.

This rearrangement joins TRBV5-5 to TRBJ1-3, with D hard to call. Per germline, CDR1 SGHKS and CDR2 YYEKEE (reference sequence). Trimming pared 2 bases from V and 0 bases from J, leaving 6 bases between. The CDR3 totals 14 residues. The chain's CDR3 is CASSFGSSGNTIYF. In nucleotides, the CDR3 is TGTGCCAGCAGCTTTGGCTCCTCTGGAAACACCATATATTTT.

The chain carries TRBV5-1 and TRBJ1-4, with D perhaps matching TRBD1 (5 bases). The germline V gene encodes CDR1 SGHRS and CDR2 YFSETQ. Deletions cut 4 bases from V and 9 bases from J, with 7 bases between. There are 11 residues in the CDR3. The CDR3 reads CASSTGQKLFF. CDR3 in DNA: TGCGCCAGCAGCACGGGACAAAAACTGTTTTTT. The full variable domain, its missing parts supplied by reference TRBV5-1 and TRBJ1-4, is KAGVTQTPRYLIKTRGQQVTLSCSPISGHRSVSWYQQTPGQGLQFLFEYFSETQRNKGNFPGRFSGRQFSNSRSEMNVSTLELGDSALYLCASSTGQKLFFGSGTQLSVL.

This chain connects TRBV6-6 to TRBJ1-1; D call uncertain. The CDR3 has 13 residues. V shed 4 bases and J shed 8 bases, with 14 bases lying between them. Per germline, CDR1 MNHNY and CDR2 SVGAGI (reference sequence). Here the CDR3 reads CASSSGAIEEAFF. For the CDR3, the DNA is TGTGCCAGCAGTTCGGGTGCCATCGAGGAAGCTTTCTTT.

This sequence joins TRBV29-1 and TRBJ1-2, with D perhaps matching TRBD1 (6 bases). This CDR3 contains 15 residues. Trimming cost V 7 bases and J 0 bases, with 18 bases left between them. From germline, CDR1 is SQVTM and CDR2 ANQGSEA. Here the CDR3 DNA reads TGCAGCGGTGGAGGGGGGGGCTCCGCTAACTATGGCTACACCTTC. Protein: CSGGGGGSANYGYTF.